Listed below are T cell receptor beta chains from one sample, sequenced in a study of blood T cell repertoires in COVID-19. Clones were read by immunoSEQ multiplex PCR, and TCRdb kept only the in-frame ones, dropping some. The sample lists some 160,000 clones, approximately 90% occurring once. Sequencing was done on a sample of peripheral blood. The receptors stem from a man younger than 30 with acute or convalescent COVID-19. Both conserved end residues are part of each CDR3. Each record gives: V gene, clone size, J gene, D gene, CDR3 DNA, CDR3 protein. The D gene is left open where the match is weak. Size values are once, few and many counts, or a class for expanded clones, and some rows have none.

V: TRBV6-5
size: NA
J: TRBJ2-5
D: TRBD2
DNA: TGTGCCAGCAGTCCCAATAGCGGGGGGAAAGAGACCCAGTACTTC
CDR3: CASSPNSGGKETQYF

V: TRBV5-4
size: NA
J: TRBJ2-1
D: NA
DNA: TGTGCCAGCAGCTTGAGTCAGGGAAGCTACAATGAGCAGTTCTTC
CDR3: CASSLSQGSYNEQFF

V: TRBV7-6
size: NA
J: TRBJ2-5
D: TRBD2
DNA: TGTGCCAGCAGCCCGCTCCGGGGGGGTTTTCGTGATATAAAGACCCAGTACTTC
CDR3: CASSPLRGGFRDIKTQYF

V: TRBV25-1
size: NA
J: TRBJ2-3
D: NA
DNA: TGTGCCAGCTCAAATGACAGGTGGGACACAGATACGCAGTATTTT
CDR3: CASSNDRWDTDTQYF

V: TRBV20-1
size: NA
J: TRBJ2-2
D: NA
DNA: TGCAGTGCTAGTAGGTGGGGCGGCTCGAACACCGGGGAGCTGTTTTTT
CDR3: CSASRWGGSNTGELFF

V: TRBV6-1
size: NA
J: TRBJ2-3
D: NA
DNA: TGTGCCAGCAGTGCGGCGACAGCCCCAGCACCAGATACGCAGTATTTT
CDR3: CASSAATAPAPDTQYF

V: TRBV5-5
size: NA
J: TRBJ2-5
D: TRBD1
DNA: TGTGCCAGCAGGTTCCGTCTGGGACAGGGACAAGAGACCCAGTACTTC
CDR3: CASRFRLGQGQETQYF

V: TRBV6-1
size: NA
J: TRBJ1-6
D: NA
DNA: TGTGCCAGCAGTGAAGCTGGGGCAGCCAAGAGCTATAATTCACCCCTCCACTTT
CDR3: CASSEAGAAKSYNSPLHF

V: TRBV19
size: NA
J: TRBJ1-1
D: NA
DNA: TGTGCCAGTACATTCGGGAACACTGAAGCTTTCTTT
CDR3: CASTFGNTEAFF

V: TRBV27
size: NA
J: TRBJ2-7
D: NA
DNA: TGTGCCAGCAGTTTATATAGGGGAACTTACGAGCAGTACTTC
CDR3: CASSLYRGTYEQYF

V: TRBV7-9
size: NA
J: TRBJ1-5
D: NA
DNA: TGTGCCAGCAGCTTAGCGCTGGGACTTTCTAGCAATCAGCCCCAGCATTTT
CDR3: CASSLALGLSSNQPQHF

V: TRBV5-1
size: NA
J: TRBJ1-1
D: NA
DNA: TGCGCCAGCAGCCACCCGCCGAGGGAAGAGAGCACTGAAGCTTTCTTT
CDR3: CASSHPPREESTEAFF

V: TRBV7-2
size: NA
J: TRBJ1-2
D: NA
DNA: TGTGCCAGCAGCCCCCCCCAGGGCAGGGCCTATGGCTACACCTTC
CDR3: CASSPPQGRAYGYTF

V: TRBV7-7
size: once
J: TRBJ1-4
D: TRBD1
DNA: TGTGCCAGCAGCCCCACAGGGGGCCCCGCAACTAATGAAAAACTGTTTTTT
CDR3: CASSPTGGPATNEKLFF

V: TRBV2
size: NA
J: TRBJ1-2
D: TRBD1
DNA: TGTGCCAGCAATGGACAGGGGGTAGACTATGGCTACACCTTC
CDR3: CASNGQGVDYGYTF

V: TRBV5-1
size: NA
J: TRBJ2-3
D: TRBD2
DNA: TGCGCCAGCAGCCTAAACGGACTAGCGGGGACAAGCACAGATACGCAGTATTTT
CDR3: CASSLNGLAGTSTDTQYF

V: TRBV5-5
size: NA
J: TRBJ2-7
D: NA
DNA: TGTGCCAGCAAAAGGGGGGAGGGCCAGTACGAGCAGTACTTC
CDR3: CASKRGEGQYEQYF

V: TRBV6-5
size: NA
J: TRBJ1-1
D: NA
DNA: TGTGCCAGCACCGAACAGGGAAAAAGCACTGAAGCTTTCTTT
CDR3: CASTEQGKSTEAFF

V: TRBV29-1
size: NA
J: TRBJ2-1
D: NA
DNA: TGCAGCGTTGACCCCGGACAGCTCCGCTACAATGAGCAGTTCTTC
CDR3: CSVDPGQLRYNEQFF

V: TRBV5-8
size: NA
J: TRBJ1-2
D: NA
DNA: TGTGCCAGCAGCTTTCGGACACCCGGCGGGGCCTTC
CDR3: CASSFRTPGGAF

V: TRBV18
size: NA
J: TRBJ2-1
D: TRBD2
DNA: TGTGCCAGCTCACCGGGGCGGGGGATGGTTGAGCAGTTCTTC
CDR3: CASSPGRGMVEQFF

V: TRBV5-1
size: NA
J: TRBJ1-1
D: TRBD1
DNA: TGCGCCAGCAGCTTGACGGGACAGGGAGGGCGCACTGAAGCTTTCTTT
CDR3: CASSLTGQGGRTEAFF

V: TRBV11-2
size: NA
J: TRBJ1-2
D: NA
DNA: TGTGCCAGCAGCTTAGACAGGCTACTTTACTATGGCTACACCTTC
CDR3: CASSLDRLLYYGYTF

V: TRBV5-5
size: NA
J: TRBJ1-4
D: NA
DNA: TGTGCCAGCAGCTTGGGCTTAGACGGACGGGGTGAAAAACTGTTTTTT
CDR3: CASSLGLDGRGEKLFF

V: TRBV6-5
size: NA
J: TRBJ1-6
D: NA
DNA: TGTGCCAGCAGTCCCTTAACAGGCCCTCCCCTCCACTTT
CDR3: CASSPLTGPPLHF

V: TRBV19
size: NA
J: TRBJ2-7
D: NA
DNA: TGTGCCAGTAGTGCCGGACAGACCGCCTACGAGCAGTACTTC
CDR3: CASSAGQTAYEQYF

V: TRBV19
size: NA
J: TRBJ2-3
D: TRBD2
DNA: TGTGCCAGTAGCGGCGGACTAGCGGGAGGTGCAGATACGCAGTATTTT
CDR3: CASSGGLAGGADTQYF

V: TRBV6-5
size: once
J: TRBJ2-1
D: NA
DNA: TGTGCCACGAGCCCATCCTACAATGAGCAGTTCTTC
CDR3: CATSPSYNEQFF

V: TRBV9
size: NA
J: TRBJ1-6
D: TRBD1
DNA: TGTGCCAGCAGCGTAGGGGGACAGGGGGCTTCACCCCTCCACTTT
CDR3: CASSVGGQGASPLHF